This TCR beta chain appears in the sequencing data of a study of blood T cell repertoires in COVID-19. CDR3 size: 14 residues. From germline, CDR1 is MNHNY and CDR2 SVGAGI (reference sequence). Trimming cost V 7 bases and J 0 bases, with 13 bases left between them. Clones were sequenced by immunoSEQ multiplex PCR, and TCRdb holds only the in-frame ones, with some missing. This table holds 200,000 to 300,000 clones, approximately 80% found once. The receptor comes from a man aged 55 to 70 with acute or convalescent COVID-19. The sample was peripheral blood. The chain recombines TRBV6-6 with TRBJ2-7; D might be TRBD1 (6 bases). CDR3 sequence (DNA): TGTGCCAGCAAAAGGACAGCTATCTCCTACGAGCAGTACTTC. This sequence encodes CASKRTAISYEQYF.